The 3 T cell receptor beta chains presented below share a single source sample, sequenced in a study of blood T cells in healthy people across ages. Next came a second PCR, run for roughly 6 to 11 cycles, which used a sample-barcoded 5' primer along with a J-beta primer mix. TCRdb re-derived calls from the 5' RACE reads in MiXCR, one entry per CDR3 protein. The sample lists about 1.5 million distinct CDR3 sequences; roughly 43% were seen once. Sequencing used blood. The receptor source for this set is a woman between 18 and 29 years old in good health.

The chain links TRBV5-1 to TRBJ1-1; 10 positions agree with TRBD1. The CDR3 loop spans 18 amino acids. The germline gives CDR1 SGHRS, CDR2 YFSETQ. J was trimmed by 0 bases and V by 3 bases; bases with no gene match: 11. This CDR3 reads CASSSPGQGSTMNTEAFF. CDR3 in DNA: TGCGCCAGCAGCTCCCCGGGACAGGGGAGTACAATGAACACTGAAGCTTTCTTT.

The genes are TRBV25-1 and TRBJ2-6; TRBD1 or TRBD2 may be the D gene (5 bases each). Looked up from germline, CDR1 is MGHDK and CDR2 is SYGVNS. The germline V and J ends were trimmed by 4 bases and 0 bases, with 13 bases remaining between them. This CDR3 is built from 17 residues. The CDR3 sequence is CASSVNRRSSGANVLTF. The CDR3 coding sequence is TGTGCCAGCAGTGTCAACAGGAGGAGCTCTGGGGCCAACGTCCTGACTTTC.

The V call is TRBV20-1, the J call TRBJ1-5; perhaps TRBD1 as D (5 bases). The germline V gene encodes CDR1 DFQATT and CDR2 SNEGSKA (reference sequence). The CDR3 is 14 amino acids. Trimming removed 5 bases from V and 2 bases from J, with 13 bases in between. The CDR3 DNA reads TGCAGTGCTGCCGGGACTAGCGGCAATCAGCCCCAGCATTTT. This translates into CSAAGTSGNQPQHF.